The clone carrying this T cell receptor beta chain occurred a few times. Its antigen is undetermined. Germline-derived CDR1 and CDR2 are PRHDT and FYEKMQ (reference sequence). The J segment lost 4 bases and the V segment lost 3 bases, leaving 4 bases of the junction unmatched. The CDR3 runs to 14 residues. This sample was taken from a study of cytomegalovirus exposure and HLA in healthy donors. The PCR used 60 Vbeta and 13 Jbeta primers. Sequencing used immunoSEQ multiplex PCR; TCRdb keeps in-frame clones, though not all of them. The table lists around 130,000 clones, roughly 8.3% of them singletons. General observations from the study: In a later analysis, common viral pathogens appeared linked to several of the most significant clusters. A later analysis reportedly found that, within productive TCRs, an Asian-associated ancestry cluster had fewer N-insertions than the mean observed across the roughly 700 donors. Listed as cytomegalovirus-associated were 150 or so TCR beta chains. Likely technical artifact: a cluster of highly shared sequence variants.

The chain combines TRBV13 with TRBJ1-2; 8 bases fit TRBD1. The sequence came from a man between 35 and 55 years old in good health and CMV-seronegative. Sequenced: PBMCs. The CDR3: CASSFTGGSYGYTF. The CDR3 DNA sequence: TGTGCCAGCAGCTTTACAGGGGGTAGCTATGGCTACACCTTC.